One and the same sample provided the 6 T cell receptor beta chains below, sequenced in a study of T cells in Graves' hyperthyroidism and ophthalmopathy. RNA transcripts were the template for amplifying TCR beta CDR3 regions. Using the HTBI primer set, a first-round RT-PCR was run on the TCR CDR3. Via MiXCR, TCRdb re-called the multiplex PCR reads, giving one row per CDR3 protein. This table holds under 350,000 distinct CDR3 sequences, about 20% found once. Input material: blood. The origin of the receptors is a woman in her forties or fifties with Graves' hyperthyroidism.

In its sample, this clonotype was seen a few times. The chain links TRBV6-6 to TRBJ2-5; D perhaps matches TRBD2 (6 bases). Germline-derived CDR1 and CDR2 are MNHNY and SVGAGI (reference sequence). The CDR3 runs 14 residues. Trimming pared 0 bases from V and 7 bases from J, leaving 12 bases between. DNA for the CDR3: TGTGCCAGCAGTTACTCCTCGGAGGGAGGGACCCAGTACTTC. Translation: CASSYSSEGGTQYF.

The chain combines TRBV30 with TRBJ2-3; a weak D match, TRBD2 (7 bases). CDR1 is GTSNPN and CDR2 is SVGIG in the germline V gene (reference sequence). CDR3 length equals 16 residues. V was trimmed by 4 bases and J by 4 bases, leaving 21 bases between them. CDR3 DNA sequence: TGTGCCTGGACCCCGGATGGGGGCGCGGGGGCAGATACGCAGTATTTT. Amino acid sequence: CAWTPDGGAGADTQYF. Full variable domain (remainder filled in from reference TRBV30 and TRBJ2-3): SQTIHQWPATLVQPVGSPLSLECTVEGTSNPNLYWYRQAAGRGLQLLFYSVGIGQISSEVPQNLSASRPQDRQFILSSKKLLLSDSGFYLCAWTPDGGAGADTQYFGPGTRLTVL.

This clonotype was detected a few times. J is TRBJ2-7 and V is TRBV4-1; D is uncertain. This CDR3 region has 14 residues. Germline V lookup: CDR1 MGHRA, CDR2 YSYEKL. The V end was cut by 1 base, the J end by 3 bases, with 10 bases between. CDR3 sequence: CASSQVSDYYEQYF. DNA for the CDR3: TGCGCCAGCAGCCAAGTTTCCGATTACTACGAGCAGTACTTC.

The chain combines TRBV10-3 with TRBJ1-1, with 7 bases matching TRBD1. This CDR3 spans 15 amino acids. From germline, CDR1 is ENHRY and CDR2 SYGVKD. J lost 2 bases, V lost 6 bases, and 9 bases had no gene match. The CDR3: CAISETQGGNTEAFF. The CDR3 nucleotides are TGTGCCATCAGCGAGACCCAGGGGGGAAACACTGAAGCTTTCTTT.

The DNA of the CDR3 is TGCGCCAGCAGACATCCCACCGGGACGGAGAGCTCTGGGGCCAACGTCCTGACTTTC. It is translated as CASRHPTGTESSGANVLTF. The chain has TRBV4-1 and TRBJ2-6; D could derive from TRBD1 or TRBD2 (5 bases each). Germline V gives CDR1 MGHRA, CDR2 YSYEKL. The V end lost 6 bases, the J end lost 0 bases, and 21 bases lay between the germline ends. The CDR3 is 19 residues long.

This clonotype was seen many times. The chain has TRBV28 and TRBJ2-7, with 9 bases identical to TRBD1. The germline CDR1 and CDR2 sequences are MDHEN and SYDVKM. CDR3 length: 15 residues. V dropped 3 bases and J dropped 0; count of bases not matched to a gene: 3. The DNA for the CDR3 is TGTGCCAGCAGTTTTGGGGACAGGGTCTCCTACGAGCAGTACTTC. Translating gives CASSFGDRVSYEQYF.